This entry lists 13 T cell receptor beta chains sequenced from one sample in a study of CD8 T cells in ankylosing spondylitis. Each CDR3 protein is one row after TCRdb ran MiXCR on the 5' RACE reads. The sample yields a few hundred thousand distinct CDR3 sequences, around 20% seen once. Study-wide results and limits: Seemingly characteristic of ankylosing spondylitis blood was a TCR beta motif consisting of several highly homologous variants.

Which antigens these TCRs recognize remains unknown. The sequenced material came from blood, either unsorted or a sorted T cell fraction (not recorded which). The receptor source for this set is a male donor with ankylosing spondylitis.

This clonotype was counted only a few times. One end of the junction varies from germline; a read error may be responsible. The chain uses TRBV7-9 and TRBJ1-5; D is ambiguous. Germline assignment: CDR1 SEHNR and CDR2 FQNEAQ (reference sequence). The CDR3 has 15 residues. The CDR3 coding sequence is TGTGCCAGCAGCTGGGGTGGGGATGGGGTTCAGCCCCAGCGTTTT. Translating gives CASSWGGDGVQPQRF.

This sequence joins TRBV14 and TRBJ2-3; D is unresolved. Germline lookup yields CDR1 SGHDN and CDR2 FVKESK. The CDR3 runs 14 residues. V shed 0 bases and J shed 7 bases, with 11 bases lying between them. The CDR3 DNA reads TGTGCCAGCAGCCAAGAAATTGCCGCTAATACGCAGTATTTT. It encodes CASSQEIAANTQYF.

V is TRBV4-2 and J is TRBJ2-3; a possible D gene is TRBD2 (6 bases). V was clipped by 0 bases and J by 13 bases, with 14 bases between them. The germline gives CDR1 LGHNA, CDR2 YNFKEQ. This CDR3 is built from 13 residues. The CDR3 nucleotides read TGTGCCAGCAGCCAAGATCTAGCGAGGGTGAAGTATTTT. Its protein is CASSQDLARVKYF.

This clonotype appeared a single time. The chain carries TRBV7-6 and TRBJ2-7; D is perhaps TRBD1 or TRBD2 (5 bases each). CDR1 and CDR2 from the germline V gene are SGHVS and FNYEAQ. This CDR3 region has 15 residues. V shed 2 bases and J shed 3 bases, with 14 bases lying between them. Here the CDR3 reads CASSLSSGPSYEQYF. The CDR3 DNA follows: TGTGCCAGCAGCTTATCATCGGGGCCAAGCTACGAGCAGTACTTC.

This clonotype was observed a handful of times. The chain uses TRBV18 and TRBJ1-2; 7 positions agree with TRBD1. The CDR3 length is 13 residues. CDR1 and CDR2 (germline): KGHSH, LQKENI. Trimming cost V 3 bases and J 8 bases; bases outside gene matches: 6. The chain's CDR3 is CASSPRGMDGYTF. CDR3 DNA: TGTGCCAGCTCACCCAGGGGGATGGACGGCTACACCTTC.

A word on this clonotype: A read error may produce the germline difference seen at one junction end. The rearrangement uses TRBV5-1 and TRBJ1-3, with TRBD1 as a possible D gene (5 bases). The CDR3 loop spans 12 amino acids. The germline gives CDR1 SGHRS, CDR2 YFSETQ. This CDR3 reads CASSRDGLELDF. DNA of the CDR3: TGCGCCAGCAGCAGGGACGGGCTGGAGCTTGATTTT.

This sequence joins TRBV20-1 and TRBJ2-3; the match to TRBD2 covers 8 bases. J lost 0 bases, V lost 2 bases, and 10 bases had no gene match. The CDR3 is 17 residues long. Germline V gene lookup returns CDR1 DFQATT and CDR2 SNEGSKA (reference sequence). The CDR3 is CSARLGTSGVSTDTQYF. The CDR3, as DNA: TGCAGTGCTAGATTGGGCACTAGCGGAGTAAGCACAGATACGCAGTATTTT.

V gene TRBV18 combines with J gene TRBJ1-6, with TRBD1 identical over 7 bases. The V gene end was trimmed by 9 bases and the J gene end by 5 bases; junction bases not matched to a gene: 7. The CDR3 length is 14 residues. Germline-derived CDR1 and CDR2 are KGHSH and LQKENI. In nucleotides, the CDR3 is TGTGCCAGTGAAGAGGGACAGAATAATTCACCCCTCCACTTT. Residues: CASEEGQNNSPLHF.

This clonotype was seen more than once but under ten times. The junction departs from germline at one end; a sequencing error may be responsible. V usage is TRBV15 and J usage is TRBJ2-3; 7 bases are shared with TRBD1. The CDR3 is 16 amino acids. Germline assignment: CDR1 LNHNV and CDR2 YYDKDF (reference sequence). This CDR3 is CATSREGDSVTDMQYF. The CDR3 nucleotides are TGTGCCACCAGCAGAGAGGGGGACAGCGTCACAGATATGCAGTATTTT.

A few counts support this clonotype. The chain has TRBV12-3 or TRBV12-4 and TRBJ2-7; unclear D gene. CDR3 size: 14 residues. Trimming took 5 bases from V and 5 from J, leaving 16 bases between them. The chain's CDR3 is CASSPRVRSDEQYF. Written as DNA, the CDR3 is TGTGCCAGCAGTCCCCGTGTTAGGAGCGACGAGCAGTACTTC.

The V and J genes are TRBV20-1 and TRBJ2-1; TRBD2 matches at 9 bases. Germline trimming cut 4 bases from V and 10 bases from J; bases unmatched to any gene: 8. Germline CDR1 is DFQATT and CDR2 is SNEGSKA (reference sequence). There are 13 residues in the CDR3. The CDR3 sequence is CSAKAGGLEEQFF. In nucleotides, the CDR3 is TGCAGTGCTAAAGCGGGAGGCCTTGAGGAGCAGTTCTTC.

CDR3 amino acids: CASSEGRVTEAFF. CDR3 nucleotides: TGTGCCAGCAGTGAAGGGAGGGTTACTGAAGCTTTCTTT. This chain links TRBV2 with TRBJ1-1; D remains ambiguous. V gave up 1 base and J gave up 5 bases, with 8 bases separating them. Germline CDR1 SNHLY, CDR2 FYNNEI. The CDR3 loop spans 13 amino acids.

The V and J genes are TRBV7-8 and TRBJ1-1, with D perhaps matching TRBD1 (5 bases). Looked up from germline, CDR1 is SGHVS and CDR2 is FQNEAQ. The V end was cut by 5 bases, the J end by 7 bases, with 17 bases between. CDR3 length equals 14 residues. CDR3 DNA: TGTGCCAGCAGCCGATTACTTGAGGGGCGTGAAGCTTTCTTT. This encodes CASSRLLEGREAFF.